What follows are 30 T cell receptor beta chains derived from one specimen sequenced in a study of T-cell memory formation after mild COVID-19. TCRdb reprocessed the 5' RACE reads with MiXCR, giving one entry per CDR3 protein. The table has about 90,000 distinct CDR3 sequences, about 13% seen once. The source material was PBMCs or a T cell subset sorted from them (not recorded which). These receptor sequences come from an adult woman who had mild COVID-19 (a few samples of this study predate the infection). Cell type and time point are not known.

The rearrangement uses TRBV10-3 and TRBJ2-1; D is uncertain. Germline V gives CDR1 ENHRY, CDR2 SYGVKD. Trimming pared 3 bases from V and 1 base from J, leaving 10 bases between. The CDR3 has 15 amino acids. CDR3 region: CAISEPGVSYNEQFF. The CDR3 nucleotides read TGTGCCATCAGTGAACCAGGCGTTTCCTACAATGAGCAGTTCTTC.

The chain has TRBV6-6 and TRBJ2-1; the match to TRBD2 covers 8 bases. The J segment lost 1 base and the V segment lost 6 bases, leaving 11 bases of the junction unmatched. Germline V gene sequence: CDR1 MNHNY, CDR2 SVGAGI (reference sequence). The CDR3 extends over 17 amino acids. The CDR3 loop reads CASSHPEVAGSYNEQFF. CDR3 DNA: TGTGCCAGCAGCCACCCCGAGGTAGCGGGGTCCTACAATGAGCAGTTCTTC.

In its sample, this clonotype was seen a few times. The chain joins TRBV6-5 to TRBJ2-3; D uncertain. The ends were cut back, 5 bases at V and 5 bases at J, with 14 bases in the middle. Germline CDR1 MNHEY, CDR2 SVGAGI. The CDR3 spans 14 residues. Here the CDR3 reads CASSNLDRVDTQYF. In nucleotides, the CDR3 is TGTGCCAGCAGTAATCTCGATAGGGTAGATACGCAGTATTTT.

This clonotype was recorded many times. V and J are TRBV7-6 and TRBJ2-2; D remains unclear. The CDR3 length is 17 residues. The germline V and J ends were trimmed by 1 base and 6 bases, with 18 bases remaining between them. Germline CDR1 and CDR2: SGHVS and FNYEAQ. The CDR3 protein is CASSLVFRELGSGELFF. In nucleotides, the CDR3 is TGTGCCAGCAGCTTAGTCTTCCGAGAGCTGGGCTCCGGGGAGCTGTTTTTT.

The chain couples TRBV14 to TRBJ2-7; possible D gene TRBD1, 6 bases. The V end lost 0 bases, the J end lost 2 bases, and 11 bases lay between the germline ends. The germline V gene has CDR1 SGHDN and CDR2 FVKESK. The CDR3 is 15 residues long. This CDR3 is CASSQDSTGPYEQYF. In DNA, the CDR3 is TGTGCCAGCAGCCAAGATTCTACAGGGCCCTACGAGCAGTACTTC. Full variable domain (missing parts from reference TRBV14 and TRBJ2-7): EAGVTQFPSHSVIEKGQTVTLRCDPISGHDNLYWYRRVMGKEIKFLLHFVKESKQDESGMPNNRFLAERTGGTYSTLKVQPAELEDSGVYFCASSQDSTGPYEQYFGPGTRLTVT.

The chain joins TRBV3-1 to TRBJ1-1; 8 bases map to TRBD1. With 7 bases clipped from V and 4 bases from J, the junction kept 5 bases outside the gene matches. This CDR3 has 13 residues. The germline V gene encodes CDR1 LGHDT and CDR2 YNNKEL (reference sequence). CDR3 protein: CASTGQGGTEAFF. The DNA of the CDR3 is TGTGCCAGCACCGGACAGGGTGGCACTGAAGCTTTCTTT.

V is TRBV12-5 and J is TRBJ2-5, with D perhaps given as TRBD1 or TRBD2 (5 bases each). Germline loops: CDR1 LGHNT, CDR2 FRNRAP. CDR3 length: 16 residues. V was cut by 4 bases and J by 4 bases, with 19 bases left in between. DNA for the CDR3: TGTGCTAGTGGTTCCACCGGGGCGGGCGTGGGAGAGACCCAGTACTTC. Amino acid sequence: CASGSTGAGVGETQYF.

V is TRBV6-2 or TRBV6-3 and J is TRBJ2-2; 8 bases match TRBD2. CDR1 is MNHEY and CDR2 is SVGEGT in the germline V gene. This CDR3 is 17 amino acids long. Trimming took 2 bases from V and 1 from J; bases not matched to a gene: 6. The DNA for the CDR3 is TGTGCCAGCAGTTACCTATCCAGCGGGGGGAACACCGGGGAGCTGTTTTTT. It is translated as CASSYLSSGGNTGELFF.

This clonotype was observed many times. This sequence joins TRBV13 and TRBJ2-5; D possibly corresponds to TRBD2 (6 bases). The CDR3 spans 13 residues. Trimming stripped 5 bases from V and 5 bases from J, with 12 bases between. Germline lookup yields CDR1 PRHDT and CDR2 FYEKMQ (reference sequence). This chain's CDR3 is CASSPWGRETQYF. The CDR3 bases are TGTGCCAGCAGCCCGTGGGGGAGGGAGACCCAGTACTTC.

This clonotype showed up just a few times. The chain couples TRBV11-2 to TRBJ2-2; D gene uncertain. The CDR3 totals 17 residues. Trimming left V 2 bases short and J 2 bases short, with 15 bases between. CDR1 and CDR2 from the germline V gene are SGHAT and FQNNGV. The CDR3, as DNA: TGTGCCAGCAGCTTAAGGGTAACGGCACCAAACACCGGGGAGCTGTTTTTT. It is translated as CASSLRVTAPNTGELFF.

The chain employs TRBV11-2 and TRBJ2-5; 10 nucleotides line up with TRBD1. The germline V gene encodes CDR1 SGHAT and CDR2 FQNNGV. The CDR3 loop spans 16 amino acids. V lost 1 base to trimming and J lost 5 bases; unmatched junction nucleotides: 7. CDR3 bases: TGTGCCAGCAGCTTAGTGGGACAGGGGTCCAAGGAGACCCAGTACTTC. It yields the protein CASSLVGQGSKETQYF. The full variable domain, in which reference TRBV11-2 and TRBJ2-5 provide the parts outside the CDR3, is EAGVAQSPRYKIIEKRQSVAFWCNPISGHATLYWYQQILGQGPKLLIQFQNNGVVDDSQLPKDRFSAERLKGVDSTLKIQPAKLEDSAVYLCASSLVGQGSKETQYFGPGTRLLVL.

This clonotype has just a few counts. V and J are TRBV7-9 and TRBJ2-7, with 7 bases matching TRBD1. Germline values: CDR1 SEHNR, CDR2 FQNEAQ (reference sequence). Trimming took 5 bases from V and 5 from J; bases not matched to a gene: 18. This CDR3 is built from 17 residues. As DNA, the CDR3 is TGTGCCAGCAGCGCACCTGTGGGGACAGTAAGTGACAACGAGCAGTACTTC. Its protein is CASSAPVGTVSDNEQYF.

The table lists this clonotype with many counts. The gene calls are TRBV5-1 and TRBJ2-5, with 14 bases fitting TRBD2. With 0 bases clipped from V and 5 bases from J, the junction kept 6 bases outside the gene matches. The germline CDR1 and CDR2 sequences are SGHRS and YFSETQ. The length of the CDR3 is 17 residues. The CDR3 spells CASSLEGLAGGEETQYF. CDR3 sequence (DNA): TGCGCCAGCAGCTTGGAAGGACTAGCGGGAGGCGAGGAGACCCAGTACTTC. The whole variable domain, remainder taken from reference TRBV5-1 and TRBJ2-5, is KAGVTQTPRYLIKTRGQQVTLSCSPISGHRSVSWYQQTPGQGLQFLFEYFSETQRNKGNFPGRFSGRQFSNSRSEMNVSTLELGDSALYLCASSLEGLAGGEETQYFGPGTRLLVL.

This clonotype was observed a handful of times. This rearrangement joins TRBV5-6 to TRBJ1-1; 7 bases are a match to TRBD1. CDR1 and CDR2 from the germline V gene are SGHDT and YYEEEE. The CDR3 length is 19 residues. With V trimmed by 3 bases and J by 0 bases, 17 bases remained unmatched. The DNA of the CDR3 is TGTGCCAGCAGCTCAGCTCCACCCGGGACAGCTTATTTGAACACTGAAGCTTTCTTT. Residues: CASSSAPPGTAYLNTEAFF.

Here the CDR3 reads CASSPGTTEGDYGYTF. CDR3 sequence (DNA): TGCGCCAGCAGCCCCGGGACTACGGAAGGTGACTATGGCTACACCTTC. The chain is built from TRBV4-1 and TRBJ1-2, with D possibly being TRBD1 (5 bases). V was trimmed by 4 bases and J by 3 bases, leaving 18 bases between them. CDR1 is MGHRA, CDR2 YSYEKL, per germline. The CDR3 loop spans 16 amino acids.

This rearrangement joins TRBV30 to TRBJ2-1, with D unresolved. CDR3 length equals 13 residues. The V end lost 2 bases, the J end lost 5 bases, and 10 bases lay between the germline ends. CDR1 GTSNPN and CDR2 SVGIG come from the germline V gene (reference sequence). The CDR3: CAWSPDHNNEQFF. The CDR3 DNA follows: TGTGCCTGGAGTCCTGACCATAACAATGAGCAGTTCTTC.

V gene TRBV20-1 combines with J gene TRBJ2-7; tentatively, D is TRBD2 (5 bases). Between the trimmed V and J ends, which lost 0 bases and 3 bases, there was a span of 12 bases. The CDR3 runs to 14 residues. Germline assignment: CDR1 DFQATT and CDR2 SNEGSKA (reference sequence). The CDR3 sequence: CSAREGRGNYEQYF. The CDR3 nucleotides are TGCAGTGCTAGAGAAGGTCGGGGAAACTACGAGCAGTACTTC.

This clonotype turned up a few times. The chain is built from TRBV29-1 and TRBJ2-1, with D possibly matching TRBD2 (5 bases). The V end was cut by 2 bases, the J end by 0 bases, with 11 bases between. Germline V gene sequence: CDR1 SQVTM, CDR2 ANQGSEA. This CDR3 contains 15 residues. The CDR3 nucleotides are TGCAGCGTTGAAAACGGTGGGAGCTCCTACAATGAGCAGTTCTTC. Encoded protein: CSVENGGSSYNEQFF.

The J gene is TRBJ1-1, the V gene TRBV11-2; a weak D match, TRBD1 (5 bases). CDR1 is SGHAT and CDR2 is FQNNGV in the germline V gene. CDR3 length equals 13 residues. Trimming left V 1 base short and J 8 bases short, with 11 bases between. CDR3 protein: CASSLVGGIEAFF. CDR3 in DNA: TGTGCCAGCAGCTTAGTTGGGGGAATCGAAGCTTTCTTT.

Many counts were recorded for this clonotype. The chain links TRBV5-5 to TRBJ1-1; tentatively, D is TRBD1 (5 bases). The CDR3 consists of 12 residues. V shed 2 bases and J shed 4 bases, with 6 bases lying between them. In germline, CDR1 is SGHKS, CDR2 YYEKEE (reference sequence). The CDR3 sequence: CASSFQGTEAFF. DNA for the CDR3: TGTGCCAGCAGCTTTCAGGGCACTGAAGCTTTCTTT. The full variable domain, with the rest looked up from reference TRBV5-5 and TRBJ1-1, is DAGVTQSPTHLIKTRGQQVTLRCSPISGHKSVSWYQQVLGQGPQFIFQYYEKEERGRGNFPDRFSARQFPNYSSELNVNALLLGDSALYLCASSFQGTEAFFGQGTRLTVV.

The chain is built from TRBV4-3 and TRBJ2-1; possibly TRBD1 or TRBD2 for D (5 bases each). The CDR3 extends over 19 amino acids. CDR1 is LGHNA, CDR2 YSLEER, per germline. V was pared by 1 base and J by 5 bases, with 24 bases between. The CDR3 region has the DNA TGCGCCAGCAGCCAAGTATTAGGGAGTCGGCTAGGGGTCAACAATGAGCAGTTCTTC. It is translated as CASSQVLGSRLGVNNEQFF.

This clonotype was seen a few times. The chain carries TRBV29-1 and TRBJ2-5, with 12 bases identical to TRBD2. Germline V lookup: CDR1 SQVTM, CDR2 ANQGSEA. Trimming cost V 7 bases and J 5 bases; bases outside gene matches: 8. The CDR3 is 14 amino acids. For the CDR3, the DNA is TGCAGCGCCCTAGCGGGAGGGCCGTGGGAGACCCAGTACTTC. Translating it yields CSALAGGPWETQYF.

The V gene is TRBV12-5, the J gene TRBJ2-7, with TRBD1 identical over 7 bases. The CDR3 is 18 amino acids. V shed 3 bases, J shed 1 base, and the junction held 15 bases outside the gene matches. Germline V CDR1 and CDR2: LGHNT, FRNRAP. The CDR3 spells CASGFLLPPPGQSYEQYF. The CDR3 DNA reads as TGTGCTAGTGGTTTCCTACTACCCCCTCCGGGACAGTCCTACGAGCAGTACTTC.

This clonotype was seen more than once but under ten times. The chain uses TRBV13 and TRBJ2-7, with D hard to call. The CDR3 sequence is 14 residues long. Germline values: CDR1 PRHDT, CDR2 FYEKMQ (reference sequence). V was cut by 5 bases and J by 1 base, with 12 bases left in between. The CDR3 DNA follows: TGTGCCAGCAGCCCCCGGGCCCTATCCTACGAGCAGTACTTC. Translated, it gives CASSPRALSYEQYF.

The V and J genes are TRBV4-1 and TRBJ1-2; 11 bases fit TRBD1. The ends lost 4 bases at V and 6 bases at J; junction bases unmatched: 10. This CDR3 is 16 amino acids long. Per the germline V gene, CDR1 is MGHRA and CDR2 is YSYEKL. CDR3 region: CASSRVLGQGVDGYTF. DNA of the CDR3: TGCGCCAGCAGCCGAGTCTTGGGACAGGGGGTTGATGGCTACACCTTC.

The table lists this clonotype with a few counts. The chain joins TRBV25-1 to TRBJ1-2; the D is unclear. This CDR3 comprises 15 residues. V lost 0 bases and J lost 0, with 8 bases in between. Germline lookup yields CDR1 MGHDK and CDR2 SYGVNS. The CDR3: CASSEYYGSNYGYTF. CDR3 DNA sequence: TGTGCCAGCAGTGAATACTATGGGTCTAACTATGGCTACACCTTC.

This clonotype was detected only a few times. The chain recombines TRBV24-1 with TRBJ2-5, with TRBD1 matching over 9 bases. Trimming cost V 3 bases and J 3 bases; bases outside gene matches: 7. Germline CDR1 is KGHDR and CDR2 is SFDVKD. The CDR3 covers 16 residues. DNA of the CDR3: TGTGCCACCAGTGATCTCGCCGGGACAGGGAAAGAGACCCAGTACTTC. Its translation is CATSDLAGTGKETQYF.

The chain recombines TRBV7-2 with TRBJ2-5, with TRBD1 matching over 10 bases. CDR1 and CDR2 (germline): SGHTA, FQGNSA. Trimming cost V 4 bases and J 1 base; bases outside gene matches: 3. The CDR3 sequence is 15 residues long. The CDR3 region is CASSWDRGPQETQYF. The CDR3 bases are TGTGCCAGCAGCTGGGACAGGGGCCCCCAAGAGACCCAGTACTTC.

This clonotype has a handful of counts. The chain is built from TRBV5-4 and TRBJ2-7, with D perhaps TRBD1 (6 bases). Deletions cut 0 bases from V and 3 bases from J, with 13 bases between. Looked up from germline, CDR1 is SGHNT and CDR2 is YYREEE (reference sequence). The CDR3 runs 15 residues. The CDR3 coding sequence is TGTGCCAGCAGCTTGGATAGGTCAGGGGACTACGAGCAGTACTTC. The encoded protein is CASSLDRSGDYEQYF.

The chain employs TRBV7-9 and TRBJ2-3, with D possibly called TRBD1 or TRBD2 (5 bases each). The V and J ends lost 0 bases and 1 base respectively, with 8 bases between them. The V gene's germline CDR1 is SEHNR and CDR2 FQNEAQ (reference sequence). The CDR3 is 15 amino acids. The CDR3 DNA reads as TGTGCCAGCAGCTTAGCGGGGGAGCGCACAGATACGCAGTATTTT. Its protein is CASSLAGERTDTQYF.